The 22 T cell receptor beta chains in this list originate from one sample, sequenced in a study of T cells in Graves' hyperthyroidism and ophthalmopathy. TCR beta CDR3 sequences were amplified from RNA transcripts. HTBI primers were used for first-round RT-PCR of the TCR CDR3. TCRdb reprocessed the multiplex PCR reads via MiXCR and lists one record per CDR3 protein. The data show over 700,000 distinct CDR3 sequences, with 18% seen just once and over 15% held by the top ten. Sequenced: blood. Receptors originate from a woman in her forties or fifties with Graves' hyperthyroidism that later progressed to Graves' ophthalmopathy.

This clonotype was seen repeatedly, ten times or more. The chain employs TRBV20-1 and TRBJ1-1; weak D call: TRBD1 (5 bases). There are 14 residues in the CDR3. V was shortened by 2 bases and J by 3 bases, with 13 bases between the two germline ends. The germline V gene encodes CDR1 DFQATT and CDR2 SNEGSKA (reference sequence). The CDR3 coding sequence is TGCAGTGCTAGACCAGACAGAGGGGACACTGAAGCTTTCTTT. Translation: CSARPDRGDTEAFF.

Only a few counts were recorded for this clonotype. The chain recombines TRBV6-2 or TRBV6-3 with TRBJ1-5; D is perhaps TRBD1 (5 bases). The length of the CDR3 is 15 residues. CDR1 is MNHEY, CDR2 SVGEGT, per germline. V was pared by 9 bases and J by 0 bases, with 15 bases between. CDR3 sequence (DNA): TGTGCCAGGACGACAGTTTCTGATAGCAATCAGCCCCAGCATTTT. It specifies CARTTVSDSNQPQHF.

The table lists this clonotype with a few counts. This chain links TRBV6-1 with TRBJ1-4; the match to TRBD1 covers 8 bases. This CDR3 has 14 amino acids. J lost 7 bases, V lost 5 bases, and 6 bases had no gene match. In germline, CDR1 is MNHNS, CDR2 SASEGT. CDR3 protein: CASSLTGASEKLFF. The CDR3 DNA follows: TGTGCCAGCAGTTTGACAGGGGCTAGTGAAAAACTGTTTTTT.

This clonotype was seen only a few times. The V call is TRBV6-1, the J call TRBJ2-5, with D perhaps matching TRBD1 (5 bases). Trimming cost V 6 bases and J 1 base, with 12 bases left between them. This CDR3 is 14 amino acids long. Looked up from germline, CDR1 is MNHNS and CDR2 is SASEGT. The CDR3 region has the DNA TGTGCCAGCAGCCCACAGGACCTCCAAGAGACCCAGTACTTC. Residues: CASSPQDLQETQYF.

Notes on this clonotype: A read error may be the cause here, since a much bigger clone is one base away. The V gene is TRBV20-1, the J gene TRBJ2-5; either TRBD1 or TRBD2 may supply D (6 bases each). Germline V lookup: CDR1 DFQATT, CDR2 SNEGSKA (reference sequence). The CDR3 has 15 residues. V shed 7 bases and J shed 9 bases, with 27 bases lying between them. This CDR3 reads CSVYGTKTQGEAQYF. The CDR3 DNA follows: TGCAGTGTTTATGGGACAAAAACTCAAGGGGAGGCCCAGTACTTC.

The rearrangement joins TRBV12-3 or TRBV12-4 to TRBJ1-4; 7 bases agree with TRBD1. The CDR3 is 14 residues long. Trimming at V came to 5 bases and at J to 7 bases, leaving 7 bases not matched to a gene. The CDR3, as DNA: TGTGCCAGCAGTCTCGACAGGGCGGCTGAAAAACTGTTTTTT. Protein: CASSLDRAAEKLFF.

This chain uses TRBV2 with TRBJ1-4; 10 bases are shared with TRBD1. Germline CDR1 SNHLY, CDR2 FYNNEI. Germline trimming cut 4 bases from V and 6 bases from J; bases unmatched to any gene: 11. The CDR3 is 17 amino acids. The CDR3 nucleotides read TGTGCCAGCAGTGCCGGACAGGGGGTACGACGAGATGAAAAACTGTTTTTT. Translating it yields CASSAGQGVRRDEKLFF.

The CDR3 DNA follows: TGTGCCAGCAGACACCGGGACCTCCTGGGTGAGCAGTTCTTC. It codes for CASRHRDLLGEQFF. The rearrangement uses TRBV7-3 and TRBJ2-1; D assignment may be TRBD1 or TRBD2 (5 bases each). The CDR3 covers 14 residues. Trimming removed 6 bases from V and 9 bases from J, with 18 bases in between. Per the germline V gene, CDR1 is SGHTA and CDR2 is FQGTGA.

This clonotype was seen a handful of times. The chain links TRBV9 to TRBJ2-5; 7 bases are shared with TRBD2. The CDR3 loop spans 14 amino acids. Trimming cost V 4 bases and J 3 bases; bases outside gene matches: 6. Germline V CDR1 and CDR2: SGDLS, YYNGEE. This chain's CDR3 is CASSPPGTKETQYF. DNA of the CDR3: TGTGCCAGCAGCCCCCCCGGGACTAAAGAGACCCAGTACTTC.

The gene calls are TRBV6-5 and TRBJ2-3; D perhaps matches TRBD1 (6 bases). This CDR3 region has 15 residues. V lost 0 bases to trimming and J lost 3 bases, with 10 bases between them. Germline V gene lookup returns CDR1 MNHEY and CDR2 SVGAGI. In nucleotides, the CDR3 is TGTGCCAGCAGTTACTCAGGGGGAACAACAGATACGCAGTATTTT. This sequence encodes CASSYSGGTTDTQYF.

This clonotype was detected many times. This chain's CDR3 is CSAGATRVQPQHF. CDR3 bases: TGCAGTGCTGGGGCCACGAGGGTTCAGCCCCAGCATTTT. The chain has TRBV20-1 and TRBJ1-5; a possible D gene is TRBD1 (5 bases). Trimming left V 5 bases short and J 6 bases short, with 14 bases between. The CDR3 loop spans 13 amino acids. CDR1 DFQATT and CDR2 SNEGSKA come from the germline V gene (reference sequence).

This clonotype was observed a handful of times. The rearrangement joins TRBV18 to TRBJ1-2; D unresolved. Germline assignment: CDR1 KGHSH and CDR2 LQKENI. CDR3 size: 14 residues. Trimming removed 3 bases from V and 2 bases from J, with 10 bases in between. The CDR3 here is CASSPDGENYGYTF. The CDR3 bases are TGTGCCAGCTCACCCGACGGGGAGAACTATGGCTACACCTTC.

This clonotype was detected only a few times. The chain is built from TRBV7-9 and TRBJ1-4; 9 bases align to TRBD1. The CDR3 covers 14 residues. J gave up 7 bases and V 4 bases, and 4 bases lay outside the gene matches. CDR1 and CDR2 (germline): SEHNR, FQNEAQ (reference sequence). In DNA form, the CDR3 reads TGTGCCAGCAGCTCCACAGGGGGCGGTGAAAAACTGTTTTTT. It specifies CASSSTGGGEKLFF.

This clonotype occurred many times. The chain is built from TRBV30 and TRBJ1-2, with 7 bases aligning to TRBD1. Germline CDR1 GTSNPN, CDR2 SVGIG (reference sequence). CDR3 length equals 13 residues. J lost 3 bases, V lost 7 bases, and 8 bases had no gene match. The DNA of the CDR3 is TGTGCCTCCTACCCCAGGGGGGACTATGGCTACACCTTC. Translating it yields CASYPRGDYGYTF.

As concerns this clonotype: Germline and junction disagree at one end, which may indicate a read error. As DNA, the CDR3 is TGTGCCAGCAAAATGACGACAGGGCTGCGCACCGGGGAGCCGTTTTTT. As protein: CASKMTTGLRTGEPFF. This chain connects TRBV27 to TRBJ2-2; 7 nucleotides align to TRBD1. Germline V gene sequence: CDR1 MNHEY, CDR2 SMNVEV (reference sequence). This CDR3 comprises 16 residues.

This clonotype has a handful of counts. This chain joins TRBV10-1 and TRBJ1-1; D gene ambiguous. From germline, CDR1 is WNHNN and CDR2 SYGVQD (reference sequence). The CDR3 has 13 amino acids. V shed 2 bases and J shed 5 bases, with 9 bases lying between them. CDR3 protein: CASSEGAWTEAFF. The CDR3 region has the DNA TGCGCCAGCAGTGAGGGTGCGTGGACTGAAGCTTTCTTT.

This clonotype was observed many times. The rearrangement uses TRBV12-3 or TRBV12-4 and TRBJ1-6; D is perhaps TRBD1 (6 bases). The length of the CDR3 is 15 residues. V was clipped by 7 bases and J by 6 bases, with 16 bases between them. The CDR3 sequence is CASTRDRSGNSPLHF. The CDR3 nucleotides are TGTGCCAGCACCCGAGACAGGTCGGGTAATTCACCCCTCCACTTT.

This clonotype is large (0.1 to 1%) by share. This rearrangement joins TRBV6-1 to TRBJ2-3; 8 nucleotides match TRBD2. The trim removed 4 bases at V and 2 bases at J, leaving 11 bases unmatched. The germline V gene has CDR1 MNHNS and CDR2 SASEGT. CDR3 length: 17 amino acids. The CDR3 bases are TGTGCCAGCAGTGCCACGTTCAGCGGGGGAACCACAGATACGCAGTATTTT. It translates to CASSATFSGGTTDTQYF.

This clonotype has only a few counts. The V call is TRBV6-5, the J call TRBJ1-1, with 11 positions matching TRBD1. The CDR3 runs 16 residues. J was trimmed by 4 bases and V by 1 base; bases with no gene match: 5. CDR1 is MNHEY and CDR2 is SVGAGI in the germline V gene. Here the CDR3 DNA reads TGTGCCAGCAGTTACTTCACCGGGACAGGGGGCACTGAAGCTTTCTTT. Encoded protein: CASSYFTGTGGTEAFF.

The chain uses TRBV20-1 and TRBJ2-4, with D possibly being TRBD2 (6 bases). With 2 bases removed from V and 0 bases from J, the gap between germline ends came to 14 bases. This CDR3 is built from 16 residues. Germline V gene lookup returns CDR1 DFQATT and CDR2 SNEGSKA (reference sequence). CDR3 amino acids: CSARTGVGLAKNIQYF. CDR3 nucleotide sequence: TGCAGTGCTAGAACGGGTGTGGGACTAGCCAAAAACATTCAGTACTTC.

This clonotype was picked up a small number of times. One junction end does not reproduce the germline sequence, and a read error may be involved. J is TRBJ2-7 and V is TRBV10-3; 11 bases map to TRBD1. The CDR3 extends over 15 amino acids. Germline V gives CDR1 ENHRY, CDR2 SYGVKD. The CDR3 sequence is CAISVRDRGAYEQCF. In DNA form, the CDR3 reads TGTGCCATCAGTGTCCGGGACAGGGGGGCCTACGAGCAGTGCTTC.

This clonotype was found many times. This rearrangement joins TRBV11-3 to TRBJ2-1; TRBD2 is a possible D gene (5 bases). Germline CDR1 reads SGHNT; CDR2 reads YENEEA. The CDR3 contains 14 residues. Trimming took 5 bases from V and 6 from J, leaving 14 bases between them. The CDR3 DNA reads as TGTGCCAGCAGCGAAGAGGGATGGAGCAATGAGCAGTTCTTC. Translating it yields CASSEEGWSNEQFF.